Shown below are 8 T cell receptor beta chains from a single sample sequenced in a study of circulating CD8 cells and anti-PD-1 response in melanoma. Each library started from roughly 16 ng of total RNA using the QIAseq Immune Repertoire TCR panel. TCRdb analysed the reads with MiXCR anew, one entry per CDR3 protein. The table includes 480 or so distinct CDR3 sequences, more than 9% detected once. Four subsets defined by PD-1 and/or TIGIT were sorted from live CD3+CD8+TCRalphabeta+ cells. The material sequenced was CD8+ T cells from PBMCs, taken at baseline or after one month of anti-PD-1 therapy (not recorded which). These receptors all come from a human donor with melanoma.

This clonotype is deemed medium-sized. Germline is not matched at one junction end, which may reflect a read error. The chain uses TRBV6-6 and TRBJ2-1; D remains unclear. Germline V gives CDR1 MNHNY, CDR2 SVGAGI (reference sequence). The CDR3 covers 11 residues. The CDR3 loop reads CASRDVDEQFF. CDR3 nucleotides: TGTGCCAGCAGGGACGTGGATGAGCAGTTCTTT.

This clonotype counts as medium-sized. This chain uses TRBV6-6 with TRBJ2-1; 7 bases line up with TRBD2. Losses at the gene ends were 2 bases for V and 5 bases for J; bases not matched to a gene: 0. The CDR3 totals 13 residues. Germline V gene sequence: CDR1 MNHNY, CDR2 SVGAGI (reference sequence). DNA of the CDR3: TGTGCCAGCAGTTACGGGGGGGACAATGAGCAGTTCTTC. Amino acid sequence: CASSYGGDNEQFF.

The chain recombines TRBV2 with TRBJ2-7, with 7 bases aligning to TRBD2. Germline CDR1 SNHLY, CDR2 FYNNEI. This CDR3 is 14 amino acids long. DNA of the CDR3: TGTGCTGCCTCCCGGGGGGTAGGCGCGGCTGAGCAGTACTTC. Protein: CAASRGVGAAEQYF. Full variable domain (missing parts from reference TRBV2 and TRBJ2-7): EPEVTQTPSHQVTQMGQEVILRCVPISNHLYFYWYRQILGQKVEFLVSFYNNEISEKSEIFDDQFSVERPDGSNFTLKIRSTKLEDSAMYFCAASRGVGAAEQYFGPGTRLTVT.

In its sample, this clonotype ranks as large. The chain is built from TRBV29-1 and TRBJ2-2, with D hard to call. The V end was cut by 7 bases, the J end by 6 bases, with 9 bases between. CDR1 is SQVTM and CDR2 is ANQGSEA in the germline V gene. The CDR3 contains 11 residues. The CDR3: CSARQSGELFF. The CDR3 DNA follows: TGCAGCGCCCGTCAGTCCGGGGAGCTGTTTTTT.

This clonotype is large in the sample. This chain uses TRBV27 with TRBJ1-1; D unclear. The V gene's germline CDR1 is MNHEY and CDR2 SMNVEV (reference sequence). The CDR3 runs to 15 residues. Trimming removed 8 bases at V and 5 bases at J, with 21 bases between. The CDR3 sequence: CASDHSMGSGTEAFF. CDR3 sequence (DNA): TGTGCCAGCGACCATTCTATGGGGTCGGGGACTGAAGCTTTCTTT.

By proportion, this clonotype is medium-sized. J is TRBJ1-1 and V is TRBV30; TRBD1 agrees at 7 bases. V lost 5 bases, J lost 3 bases, and 15 bases stayed unmatched. Germline lookup yields CDR1 GTSNPN and CDR2 SVGIG (reference sequence). The length of the CDR3 is 16 residues. DNA of the CDR3: TGTGCCTGGGTGTCATGGGGCCAGGGGGGCGACACTGAAGCTTTCTTT. Protein: CAWVSWGQGGDTEAFF.

By its share, this clonotype is large. This chain connects TRBV27 to TRBJ2-7; no clear D. This CDR3 is built from 11 residues. Germline V lookup: CDR1 MNHEY, CDR2 SMNVEV (reference sequence). V was cut by 2 bases and J by 3 bases, with 2 bases left in between. The CDR3 reads CASSLIYEQYF. The CDR3 bases are TGTGCCAGCAGTTTAATCTACGAGCAGTACTTC.

This clonotype is medium-sized. The chain employs TRBV4-3 and TRBJ1-2, with D perhaps matching TRBD1 (5 bases). This CDR3 is built from 16 residues. Germline CDR1 reads LGHNA; CDR2 reads YSLEER. Trimming removed 0 bases from V and 8 bases from J, with 19 bases in between. The CDR3 loop reads CASSQEFGAGLYGYTF. The CDR3 nucleotides read TGCGCCAGCAGCCAAGAATTTGGGGCAGGGCTATACGGCTACACCTTC.